Shown below are 14 T cell receptor beta chains from a single sample sequenced in a study of cytomegalovirus exposure and HLA in healthy donors. The PCR ran on 60 Vbeta and 13 Jbeta primers. The table came from immunoSEQ multiplex PCR; TCRdb's copy has only in-frame clones and leaves some out. Of about 160,000 clones in the sample, 80% to 85% were seen once. Sequencing input: PBMCs. The origin of the receptors is a boy aged 2 to 10 in good health and CMV-seronegative.

The rearrangement joins TRBV4-2 to TRBJ2-7; 8 bases are a match to TRBD1. This CDR3 has 15 residues. Germline CDR1 is LGHNA and CDR2 is YNFKEQ. V gave up 5 bases and J gave up 5 bases; unmatched junction bases: 11. Here the CDR3 reads CASSLQGAAVDEQYF. Here the CDR3 DNA reads TGTGCCAGCAGCTTGCAGGGGGCTGCAGTAGACGAGCAGTACTTC.

V and J are TRBV18 and TRBJ2-7; 9 bases line up with TRBD1. V gave up 2 bases and J gave up 6 bases; unmatched junction bases: 5. The CDR3 covers 14 residues. Germline lookup yields CDR1 KGHSH and CDR2 LQKENI. The CDR3 DNA follows: TGTGCCAGCTCACCAGGGACAGGGATAGGCGAGCAGTACTTC. It codes for CASSPGTGIGEQYF.

V usage is TRBV7-2 and J usage is TRBJ2-1; D ambiguous. CDR1 is SGHTA and CDR2 is FQGNSA in the germline V gene. Trimming left V 1 base short and J 9 bases short, with 10 bases between. The CDR3 covers 13 residues. The CDR3 sequence: CASSLDSRFEQFF. The CDR3 nucleotides are TGTGCCAGCAGCTTAGACAGTCGATTTGAGCAGTTCTTC.

The chain is built from TRBV5-6 and TRBJ2-7, with no clear D. The CDR3 sequence is 14 residues long. The ends were cut back, 4 bases at V and 6 bases at J, with 17 bases in the middle. The germline V gene encodes CDR1 SGHDT and CDR2 YYEEEE. The CDR3 protein is CASSVGGSLGEQYV. The CDR3 bases are TGTGCCAGCAGCGTTGGTGGGTCGTTGGGCGAGCAGTACGTC.

This chain uses TRBV7-8 with TRBJ1-2; D is perhaps TRBD1 (5 bases). The CDR3 covers 13 residues. Looked up from germline, CDR1 is SGHVS and CDR2 is FQNEAQ. V lost 5 bases to trimming and J lost 8 bases, with 15 bases between them. CDR3 amino acids: CASSPRDGDGYTF. In nucleotides, the CDR3 is TGTGCCAGCAGCCCGCGGGACGGCGACGGCTACACCTTC.

The chain links TRBV10-1 to TRBJ2-1; possible D gene TRBD2, 6 bases. The CDR3 extends over 15 amino acids. V gave up 2 bases and J gave up 0 bases, with 8 bases separating them. CDR1 is WNHNN, CDR2 SYGVQD, per germline (reference sequence). The CDR3 sequence is CASSERGSSYNEQFF. The CDR3 DNA reads TGCGCCAGCAGTGAGCGGGGGAGCTCCTACAATGAGCAGTTCTTC.

This clone was seen a few times. The rearrangement joins TRBV7-2 to TRBJ1-6; possibly TRBD1 for D (6 bases). Germline CDR1 and CDR2: SGHTA and FQGNSA. Trimming stripped 5 bases from V and 9 bases from J, with 8 bases between. This CDR3 has 12 amino acids. CDR3 nucleotide sequence: TGTGCCAGCAGCCCGACAGGTTCACCCCTCCACTTT. Its protein product is CASSPTGSPLHF.

The rearrangement joins TRBV7-2 to TRBJ2-3; no clear D gene. V was pared by 1 base and J by 4 bases, with 6 bases between. The germline CDR1 and CDR2 sequences are SGHTA and FQGNSA. The CDR3 is 13 amino acids. The CDR3, as DNA: TGTGCCAGCAGCTTAGTTAGCCCAGATACGCAGTATTTT. Translating gives CASSLVSPDTQYF.

V usage is TRBV7-2 and J usage is TRBJ2-7; maybe TRBD2 (5 bases). V dropped 4 bases and J dropped 6 bases, with 16 bases sitting between them. This CDR3 has 14 residues. From germline, CDR1 is SGHTA and CDR2 FQGNSA. Here the CDR3 DNA reads TGTGCCAGCAGCTCCCCTCTCCTAGCTTCCGAGCAGTACTTC. Amino acid sequence: CASSSPLLASEQYF.

The genes are TRBV7-9 and TRBJ1-2; a possible D gene is TRBD1 (5 bases). Trimming removed 2 bases from V and 6 bases from J, with 13 bases in between. Germline CDR1 SEHNR, CDR2 FQNEAQ (reference sequence). The CDR3 has 14 residues. The CDR3 region has the DNA TGTGCCAGCAGCTTACTCCAGGGAGGTAATGGCTACACCTTC. The encoded protein is CASSLLQGGNGYTF.

The gene calls are TRBV5-4 and TRBJ2-3, with TRBD2 as a possible D gene (5 bases). CDR1 and CDR2 from the germline V gene are SGHNT and YYREEE (reference sequence). CDR3 length: 14 residues. Trimming took off 2 bases at V and 0 bases at J, with 7 bases between the two ends. The CDR3 reads CASSFEGSTDTQYF. CDR3 sequence (DNA): TGTGCCAGCAGCTTCGAGGGTAGCACAGATACGCAGTATTTT.

The V gene is TRBV11-2, the J gene TRBJ2-7, with 8 bases lining up with TRBD1. The V gene's germline CDR1 is SGHAT and CDR2 FQNNGV. The CDR3 is made up of 14 amino acids. V shed 1 base and J 4 bases; nucleotides not matched to a gene: 3. The DNA of the CDR3 is TGTGCCAGCAGCTTAGGGGACAGGCTGTACGAGCAGTACTTC. Encoded protein: CASSLGDRLYEQYF.

The CDR3 DNA is TGTGCCAGCAGCTTTCACAGGGCTGAAGCTTTCTTT. It yields the protein CASSFHRAEAFF. The chain couples TRBV13 to TRBJ1-1, with a tentative D call TRBD1 (6 bases). This CDR3 has 12 residues. Trimming stripped 3 bases from V and 6 bases from J, with 8 bases between. CDR1 and CDR2 from the germline V gene are PRHDT and FYEKMQ (reference sequence).

The V gene is TRBV4-3, the J gene TRBJ1-4, with D hard to call. In germline, CDR1 is LGHNA, CDR2 YSLEER. This CDR3 spans 17 amino acids. V lost 3 bases to trimming and J lost 0 bases, with 14 bases between them. CDR3 sequence: CASSQRRDLTTNEKLFF. The CDR3 DNA reads TGCGCCAGCAGCCAGCGACGGGATTTAACAACTAATGAAAAACTGTTTTTT.